These T cell receptor beta chains were read from a single sample in a study of blood T cell repertoires in COVID-19. The data were produced by immunoSEQ multiplex PCR, yet TCRdb's version contains in-frame clones alone and is incomplete. Among fewer than 80,000 clones, about four fifths were seen once, and the ten largest hold about 5%. Sequencing used peripheral blood. Receptors originate from a woman aged 80 or over with active or convalescent COVID-19. Both conserved end residues are part of each CDR3. A D gene is named only where the DNA matches it firmly. Size values are once, few and many counts, or a class for expanded clones, and some rows have none.

D	V	J	size	DNA	CDR3
NA	TRBV27	TRBJ2-7	NA	TGTGCCAGCAGAGACACAACACTCTACGAGCAGTACTTC	CASRDTTLYEQYF
NA	TRBV13	TRBJ2-3	NA	TGTGCCAGCAGCGGGGGCCCCCCAGATACGCAGTATTTT	CASSGGPPDTQYF
NA	TRBV7-6	TRBJ2-6	NA	TGTGCCAGCAGCTTTCAGGGTGTTGGGGCCAACGTCCTGACTTTC	CASSFQGVGANVLTF
TRBD1	TRBV4-3	TRBJ1-4	once	TGCGCCAGCAGCCTTGGACAGGGGGAGAATAATGAAAAACTGTTTTTT	CASSLGQGENNEKLFF
NA	TRBV12-3/TRBV12-4	TRBJ2-1	NA	TGTGCCAGCAGTTTTAGGGGTTACAATGAGCAGTTCTTC	CASSFRGYNEQFF
TRBD1	TRBV4-3	TRBJ1-1	once	TGCGCCAGCAGCCAAGTGGGACAGGGGGTGATGAACACTGAAGCTTTCTTT	CASSQVGQGVMNTEAFF
TRBD1	TRBV6-5	TRBJ1-2	NA	TGTGCCAGCAGTTCCGGGACAGGCAACTATGGCTACACCTTC	CASSSGTGNYGYTF
TRBD1	TRBV5-1	TRBJ2-5	NA	TGCGCCAGCACTCGAGGGACAGGGTGGGAGACCCAGTACTTC	CASTRGTGWETQYF
NA	TRBV19	TRBJ1-1	NA	TGTGCCAGTAGTACGACCACAGCAAACACTGAAGCTTTCTTT	CASSTTTANTEAFF
NA	TRBV3-1/TRBV3-2	TRBJ1-3	once	TGTGCCAGCAGCCAAGATCGGGTTTCTGGAAACACCATATATTTT	CASSQDRVSGNTIYF
NA	TRBV7-8	TRBJ1-3	NA	TGTGCCAGCAGCTTAAGGTCGGCAGGGAACTCTGGAAACACCATATATTTT	CASSLRSAGNSGNTIYF
NA	TRBV28	TRBJ2-7	NA	TGTGCCAGCAGTTTAGGTATCGGACACGTTTACGAGCAGTACTTC	CASSLGIGHVYEQYF
TRBD1	TRBV7-2	TRBJ2-2	few	TGTGCCAGCAGCTTAGCAGGGGGCTGGAACACCGGGGAGCTGTTTTTT	CASSLAGGWNTGELFF
TRBD2	TRBV3-1/TRBV3-2	TRBJ2-5	NA	TGTGCCAGCAGCCGGGCTAGCGGGGGGGTCCAAGAGACCCAGTACTTC	CASSRASGGVQETQYF
TRBD2	TRBV4-2	TRBJ2-1	NA	TGTGCCAGCAGCCGAGGACTAGCAGACAATGAGCAGTTCTTC	CASSRGLADNEQFF
TRBD1	TRBV24-1	TRBJ2-7	NA	TGTGCCACCAGTGATCCCGGGACAGGGGTGTACGAGCAGTACTTC	CATSDPGTGVYEQYF
NA	TRBV18	TRBJ1-6	NA	TGTGCCAGCTCGCCCCGGGAAGCTACAATTTCACCCCTCCACTTT	CASSPREATISPLHF
TRBD1	TRBV7-8	TRBJ2-3	NA	TGTGCCAGCAGCCCCTTAAGGACAGGGAGCACAGATACGCAGTATTTT	CASSPLRTGSTDTQYF
NA	TRBV2	TRBJ1-6	NA	TGTGCCAGCAGTCAAGCCGGTACCTATAATTCACCCCTCCACTTT	CASSQAGTYNSPLHF
NA	TRBV7-2	TRBJ2-7	once	TGTGCCAGCAGCTTACATGGGGCGGCACTCGGCGAGCAGTACTTC	CASSLHGAALGEQYF
NA	TRBV30	TRBJ1-4	NA	TGTGCCTGGAGTAGGGGCTCAACTAATGAAAAACTGTTTTTT	CAWSRGSTNEKLFF
TRBD1	TRBV19	TRBJ1-1	NA	TGTGCCAGTACCACAGGGGGGTTAATGAACACTGAAGCTTTCTTT	CASTTGGLMNTEAFF
NA	TRBV5-1	TRBJ2-3	NA	TGCGCCAGCAGCTTAGGCCAACCCGCAGGGGCAGATACGCAGTATTTT	CASSLGQPAGADTQYF
TRBD1	TRBV3-1/TRBV3-2	TRBJ1-6	NA	TGTGCCAGCAGCCCCCCCCAGAGGACAGGAAATTCACCCCTCCACTTT	CASSPPQRTGNSPLHF
TRBD2	TRBV5-6	TRBJ2-3	NA	TGTGCCAGCAGCTTCCTTCCGGGAGGGACAGATACGCAGTATTTT	CASSFLPGGTDTQYF
NA	TRBV2	TRBJ1-1	few	TGTGCCAGCAGTGACAGCGGGGTGTCAGCTTTCTTT	CASSDSGVSAFF
NA	TRBV11-2	TRBJ2-2	NA	TGTGCCAGCAGCTTAAGGGGCAGGGATCCCCCCGGGGAGCTGTTTTTT	CASSLRGRDPPGELFF
NA	TRBV30	TRBJ2-3	NA	TGTGCCTGGAGTTCACTCTTCGGCACAGATACGCAGTATTTT	CAWSSLFGTDTQYF
TRBD1	TRBV5-1	TRBJ1-1	NA	TGCGCCAGCAGTTCCGGGCCGGGACAGGGGGTAATGAACACTGAAGCTTTCTTT	CASSSGPGQGVMNTEAFF
NA	TRBV7-2	TRBJ2-1	NA	TGTGCCAGCAGCTTGGCTGGGACTCCCTCCTACAATGAGCAGTTCTTC	CASSLAGTPSYNEQFF
TRBD1	TRBV9	TRBJ1-1	NA	TGTGCCAGTTCGGGAGCCCGGGGACAGAAGAACACTGAAGCTTTCTTT	CASSGARGQKNTEAFF
TRBD1	TRBV7-2	TRBJ1-6	NA	TGTGCCAGCACCAGACCGGGACAGGGTCGAACAGTTTCACCCCTCCACTTT	CASTRPGQGRTVSPLHF
NA	TRBV4-3	TRBJ1-1	NA	TGCGCCAGCAGCCCAAAGGTCGGGGTCCCCAACACTGAAGCTTTCTTT	CASSPKVGVPNTEAFF
NA	TRBV18	TRBJ1-1	NA	TGTGCCAGCTCACCATTGGCAGGGGCGATGAACACTGAAGCTTTCTTT	CASSPLAGAMNTEAFF
NA	TRBV7-2	TRBJ2-7	NA	TGTGCCAGCAGCGGGGGGTTCGAGCAGTACTTC	CASSGGFEQYF
NA	TRBV4-1	TRBJ1-1	NA	TGCGCCAGCAGCCCCCAGCCAGGGGCCATGAACACTGAAGCTTTCTTT	CASSPQPGAMNTEAFF
TRBD1	TRBV27	TRBJ2-1	few	TGTGCCAGCAGTTTATCGGGACAGGGGAATGAGCAGTTCTTC	CASSLSGQGNEQFF
TRBD2	TRBV5-4	TRBJ2-3	NA	TGTGCCAGCAGCTTGGCTAGCGGGAGTACTACGCAGTATTTT	CASSLASGSTTQYF
NA	TRBV6-5	TRBJ1-6	NA	TGTGCCAGCAGTTACTCTCCCCAAATTTCACCCCTCCACTTT	CASSYSPQISPLHF
NA	TRBV6-4	TRBJ1-2	NA	TGTGCCAGCAGTGGCGGACAGAACTATGGCTACACCTTC	CASSGGQNYGYTF
NA	TRBV29-1	TRBJ1-1	NA	TGCAGCGTTGAAGATCTGAAACGATCTGTGACAGGAGAAATGAACACTGAAGCTTTCTTT	CSVEDLKRSVTGEMNTEAFF
TRBD1	TRBV18	TRBJ1-2	NA	TGTGCCAGCTCAACCGGGACAGCCATTTATGGCTACACCTTC	CASSTGTAIYGYTF